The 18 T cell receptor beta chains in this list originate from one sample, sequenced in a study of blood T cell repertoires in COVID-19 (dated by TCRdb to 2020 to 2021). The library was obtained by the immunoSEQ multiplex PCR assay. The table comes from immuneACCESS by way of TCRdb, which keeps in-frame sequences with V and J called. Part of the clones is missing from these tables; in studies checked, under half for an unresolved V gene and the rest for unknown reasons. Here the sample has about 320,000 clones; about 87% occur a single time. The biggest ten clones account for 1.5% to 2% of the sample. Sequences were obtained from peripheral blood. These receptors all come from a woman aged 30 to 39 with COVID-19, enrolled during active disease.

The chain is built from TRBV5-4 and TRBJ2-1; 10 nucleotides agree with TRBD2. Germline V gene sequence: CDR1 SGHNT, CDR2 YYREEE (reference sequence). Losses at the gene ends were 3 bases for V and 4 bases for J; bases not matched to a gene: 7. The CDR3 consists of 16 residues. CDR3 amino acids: CASSWDLAGEYNEQFF. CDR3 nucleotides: TGTGCCAGCAGCTGGGACCTAGCGGGGGAATACAATGAGCAGTTCTTC. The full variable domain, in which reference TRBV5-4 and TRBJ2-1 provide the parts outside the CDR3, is ETGVTQSPTHLIKTRGQQVTLRCSSQSGHNTVSWYQQALGQGPQFIFQYYREEENGRGNFPPRFSGLQFPNYSSELNVNALELDDSALYLCASSWDLAGEYNEQFFGPGTRLTVL.

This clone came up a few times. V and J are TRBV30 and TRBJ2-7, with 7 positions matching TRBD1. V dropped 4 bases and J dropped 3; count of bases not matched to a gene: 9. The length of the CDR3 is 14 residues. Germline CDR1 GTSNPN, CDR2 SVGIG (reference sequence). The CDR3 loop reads CAWKTTGSGYEQYF. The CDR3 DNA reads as TGTGCCTGGAAGACGACAGGGTCTGGCTACGAGCAGTACTTC.

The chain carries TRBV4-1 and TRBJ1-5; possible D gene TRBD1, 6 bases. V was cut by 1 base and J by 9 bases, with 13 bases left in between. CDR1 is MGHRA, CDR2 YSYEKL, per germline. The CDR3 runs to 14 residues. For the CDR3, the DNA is TGCGCCAGCAGCCAAGGTATACAGGGTAGGCCCCAGCATTTT. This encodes CASSQGIQGRPQHF.

The CDR3 region has the DNA TGTGCCACCAGTGATCCTCCTAGGGTAGCGGGGTACCACAATGAGCAGTTCTTC. As protein: CATSDPPRVAGYHNEQFF. The rearrangement links TRBV24-1 to TRBJ2-1, with 8 bases that match TRBD2. The germline V gene has CDR1 KGHDR and CDR2 SFDVKD. Trimming took 3 bases from V and 5 from J; bases not matched to a gene: 14. The CDR3 runs 18 residues.

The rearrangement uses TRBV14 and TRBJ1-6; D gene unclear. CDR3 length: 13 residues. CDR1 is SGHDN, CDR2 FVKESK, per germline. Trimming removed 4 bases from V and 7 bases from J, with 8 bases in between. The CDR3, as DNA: TGTGCCAGCAGCCTCAGCGCAAATTCACCCCTCCACTTT. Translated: CASSLSANSPLHF.

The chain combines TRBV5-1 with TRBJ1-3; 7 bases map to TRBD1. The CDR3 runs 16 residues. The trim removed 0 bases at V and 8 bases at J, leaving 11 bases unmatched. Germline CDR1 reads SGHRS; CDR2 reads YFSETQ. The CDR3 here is CASSLAGRGKFDTIYF. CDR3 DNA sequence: TGCGCCAGCAGCTTGGCCGGCAGGGGGAAGTTTGACACCATATATTTT.

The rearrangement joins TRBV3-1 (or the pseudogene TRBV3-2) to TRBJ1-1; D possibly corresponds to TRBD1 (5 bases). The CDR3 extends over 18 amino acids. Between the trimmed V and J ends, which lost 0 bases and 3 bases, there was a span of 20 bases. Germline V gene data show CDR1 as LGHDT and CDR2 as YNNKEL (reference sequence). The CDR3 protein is CASSQEKWTRAMDTEAFF. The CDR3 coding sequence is TGTGCCAGCAGCCAAGAAAAATGGACCAGGGCAATGGACACTGAAGCTTTCTTT.

DNA of the CDR3: TGTGCCAGCAGTTTGAGCGCGCCGGGAAAACTGTTTTTT. This translates into CASSLSAPGKLFF. The chain employs TRBV28 and TRBJ1-4, with no clear D. V was shortened by 3 bases and J by 10 bases, with 12 bases between the two germline ends. The germline CDR1 and CDR2 sequences are MDHEN and SYDVKM. The CDR3 has 13 residues.

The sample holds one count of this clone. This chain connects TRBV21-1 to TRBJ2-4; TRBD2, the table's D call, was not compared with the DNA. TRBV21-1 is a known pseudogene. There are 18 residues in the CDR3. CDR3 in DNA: TGTGCCAGCAGCAAGATCTTGAAGCGTTCCCTAGCCAAAAACATTCAGTACTTC. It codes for CASSKILKRSLAKNIQYF.

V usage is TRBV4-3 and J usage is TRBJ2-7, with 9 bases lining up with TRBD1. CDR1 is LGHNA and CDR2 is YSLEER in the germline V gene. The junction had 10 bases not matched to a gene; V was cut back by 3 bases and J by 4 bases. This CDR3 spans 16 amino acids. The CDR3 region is CASSQEGTGYLYEQYF. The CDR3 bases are TGCGCCAGCAGCCAGGAAGGGACAGGGTATTTATACGAGCAGTACTTC.

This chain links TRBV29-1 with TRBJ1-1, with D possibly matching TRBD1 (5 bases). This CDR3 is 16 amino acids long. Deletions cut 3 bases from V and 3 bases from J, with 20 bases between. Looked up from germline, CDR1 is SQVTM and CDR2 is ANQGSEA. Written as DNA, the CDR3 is TGCAGCGTTGAGGAATGGACATCCTTTAGGGACACTGAAGCTTTCTTT. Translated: CSVEEWTSFRDTEAFF.

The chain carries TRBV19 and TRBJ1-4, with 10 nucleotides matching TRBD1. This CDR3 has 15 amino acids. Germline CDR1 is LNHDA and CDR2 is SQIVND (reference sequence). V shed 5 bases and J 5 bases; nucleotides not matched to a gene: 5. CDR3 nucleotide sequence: TGTGCCAGTAGTTCGACAGGGGGCTTCAATGAAAAACTGTTTTTT. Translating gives CASSSTGGFNEKLFF.

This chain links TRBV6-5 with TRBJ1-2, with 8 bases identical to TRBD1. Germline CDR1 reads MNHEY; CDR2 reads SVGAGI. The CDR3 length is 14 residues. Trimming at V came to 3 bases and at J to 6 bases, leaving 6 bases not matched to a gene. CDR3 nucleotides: TGTGCCAGCAGTTATGGACAGGGACTTGATGGCTACACCTTC. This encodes CASSYGQGLDGYTF.

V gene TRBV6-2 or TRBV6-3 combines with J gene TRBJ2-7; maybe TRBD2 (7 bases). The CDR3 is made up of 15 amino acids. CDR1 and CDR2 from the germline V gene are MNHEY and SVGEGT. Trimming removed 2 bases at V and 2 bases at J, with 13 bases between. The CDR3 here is CASSYGGGLTYEQYF. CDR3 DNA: TGTGCCAGCAGTTACGGCGGGGGCCTGACCTACGAGCAGTACTTC.

CDR3 in DNA: TGTGCCAGCAGCCGGACAGGGGACAATCAGCCCCAGCATTTT. This codes for CASSRTGDNQPQHF. The J gene is TRBJ1-5, the V gene TRBV6-6, with 9 positions matching TRBD1. This CDR3 spans 14 amino acids. The V and J ends lost 6 bases and 3 bases, in that order; junction bases with no gene match: 3. Germline CDR1 reads MNHNY; CDR2 reads SVGAGI (reference sequence).

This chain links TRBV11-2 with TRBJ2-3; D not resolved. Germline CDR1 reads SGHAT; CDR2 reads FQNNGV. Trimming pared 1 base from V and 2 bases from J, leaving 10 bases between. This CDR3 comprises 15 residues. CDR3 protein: CASSLGSPDTDTQYF. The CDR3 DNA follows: TGTGCCAGCAGCTTAGGTAGCCCGGACACAGATACGCAGTATTTT.

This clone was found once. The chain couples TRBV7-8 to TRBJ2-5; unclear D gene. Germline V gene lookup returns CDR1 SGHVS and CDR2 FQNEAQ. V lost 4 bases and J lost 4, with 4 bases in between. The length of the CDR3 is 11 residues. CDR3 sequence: CASSSGETQYF. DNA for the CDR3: TGTGCCAGCAGCTCGGGAGAGACCCAGTACTTC.

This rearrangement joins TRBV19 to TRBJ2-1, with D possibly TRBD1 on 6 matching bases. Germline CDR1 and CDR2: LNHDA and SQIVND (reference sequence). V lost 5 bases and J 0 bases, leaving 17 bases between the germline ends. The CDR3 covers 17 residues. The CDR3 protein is CASSPPWGQSSYNEQFF. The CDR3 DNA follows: TGTGCCAGTAGTCCTCCATGGGGGCAGAGCTCCTACAATGAGCAGTTCTTC.